This T cell receptor (beta chain) was recovered during a study of T cells in Graves' hyperthyroidism and ophthalmopathy. Notes on the study in general: The majority of expanded thyroid clonotypes above 0.001 also appeared in blood.

Germline V lookup: CDR1 KGHSH, CDR2 LQKENI. CDR3 length: 15 residues. After removal of 3 bases from V and 5 bases from J, the junction contained 4 bases not matched to a gene. In this sample, this clonotype turned up many times. The antigen is not known. Lactation, pregnancy, other autoimmune disease or uncontrolled infection led to exclusion of patients. Based on clinical symptoms, serum thyroxine and TRAb, thyroid ultrasound and orbital computed tomography, diagnoses were reached. The source of the PBMCs was over 8.5 ml of fresh peripheral blood. Researchers amplified the TCR beta CDR3 regions from RNA transcripts. Initially, a first-round RT-PCR of the TCR CDR3 employed the HTBI primer set. One entry per CDR3 protein, called by TCRdb with MiXCR from the multiplex PCR reads. In the table there are approximately 250,000 distinct CDR3 sequences, approximately 24% of which are singletons.

Sequences were obtained from blood. The rearrangement uses TRBV18 and TRBJ1-6; 7 bases align to TRBD1. This TCR was recovered from a woman aged 40 to 50 with Graves' ophthalmopathy. The CDR3 loop reads CASSPPGQNNSPLHF. The CDR3 nucleotides are TGTGCCAGCTCACCCCCGGGACAGAATAATTCACCCCTCCACTTT.